These 7 T cell receptor beta chains originate from one sample sequenced in a study of T cell responses to AZD1222 COVID-19 vaccine. Produced via immunoSEQ multiplex PCR; TCRdb's table is partial and in-frame only. The sample lists about 120,000 clones, approximately 94% occurring once. The sample here was peripheral blood, taken 28 days after the second AZD1222 dose. These TCRs come from an adult who received the AZD1222 COVID-19 vaccine.

The gene calls are TRBV13 and TRBJ2-3, with a tentative D call TRBD2 (5 bases). V lost 4 bases and J lost 0, with 17 bases in between. This CDR3 comprises 17 residues. The germline V gene encodes CDR1 PRHDT and CDR2 FYEKMQ (reference sequence). Written as DNA, the CDR3 is TGTGCCAGCAGCTCAAGTCGGGGTAGTTATAGCACAGATACGCAGTATTTT. Its translation is CASSSSRGSYSTDTQYF.

The rearrangement joins TRBV10-1 to TRBJ2-7, with 7 bases fitting TRBD1. Losses at the gene ends were 8 bases for V and 8 bases for J; bases not matched to a gene: 15. In germline, CDR1 is WNHNN, CDR2 SYGVQD (reference sequence). The CDR3 is 14 amino acids. CDR3 in amino acids: CASSLGQAPVKQYF. The CDR3 nucleotides read TGCGCCAGCTCGCTAGGACAGGCGCCGGTAAAGCAGTACTTC.

The chain links TRBV11-3 to TRBJ2-1; 12 bases agree with TRBD2. This CDR3 is built from 16 residues. Germline V CDR1 and CDR2: SGHNT, YENEEA. J lost 0 bases, V lost 5 bases, and 2 bases had no gene match. The CDR3 spells CASSPSGGASYNEQFF. CDR3 bases: TGTGCCAGCAGCCCTAGCGGGGGGGCCTCCTACAATGAGCAGTTCTTC.

The rearrangement links TRBV19 to TRBJ2-7; 12 bases align to TRBD1. V shed 7 bases and J 4 bases; nucleotides not matched to a gene: 5. Germline V gene lookup returns CDR1 LNHDA and CDR2 SQIVND (reference sequence). This CDR3 region has 14 residues. The CDR3 is CASTPGQGAYEQYF. In DNA form, the CDR3 reads TGTGCCAGTACCCCGGGACAGGGGGCTTACGAGCAGTACTTC.

The genes are TRBV11-3 and TRBJ2-7, with D tentatively TRBD1 (6 bases). Germline CDR1 and CDR2: SGHNT and YENEEA. This CDR3 contains 15 residues. Trimming pared 5 bases from V and 0 bases from J, leaving 14 bases between. CDR3 sequence: CASSRSGQSSYEQYF. In nucleotides, the CDR3 is TGTGCCAGCAGCCGCTCGGGACAAAGCTCCTACGAGCAGTACTTC.

The chain links TRBV7-3 to TRBJ1-1; 11 positions match TRBD1. There are 13 residues in the CDR3. The ends lost 5 bases at V and 9 bases at J; junction bases unmatched: 5. CDR1 is SGHTA and CDR2 is FQGTGA in the germline V gene. The CDR3 nucleotides read TGTGCCAGCAGCCCTGGACAGGGGGCGAAAGCTTTCTTT. It encodes CASSPGQGAKAFF.

The J gene is TRBJ2-3, the V gene TRBV7-2, with D uncertain. Germline-derived CDR1 and CDR2 are SGHTA and FQGNSA. V was trimmed by 0 bases and J by 0 bases, leaving 4 bases between them. The CDR3 runs to 14 residues. The CDR3 is CASSLAPSTDTQYF. The CDR3 DNA follows: TGTGCCAGCAGCTTAGCACCCAGCACAGATACGCAGTATTTT.